Below, 8 T cell receptor beta chains from the same sample are listed, as sequenced in a study of blood T cell repertoires in COVID-19. Method: immunoSEQ multiplex PCR; TCRdb's copy keeps in-frame clones and lacks some. Here the sample spans about 97,000 clones, around 85% being singletons. The material sequenced was peripheral blood. These receptors were obtained from a man between 60 and 75 years old with acute or convalescent COVID-19.

The chain employs TRBV6-6 and TRBJ1-3; TRBD1 matches 7 bases. V lost 4 bases and J lost 1; bases outside the gene matches: 4. This CDR3 contains 15 residues. CDR1 is MNHNY, CDR2 SVGAGI, per germline (reference sequence). This CDR3 is CASSSQGGSGNTIYF. The CDR3 DNA is TGTGCCAGCAGTTCCCAGGGGGGATCTGGAAACACCATATATTTT.

This clone was counted once. V usage is TRBV5-5 and J usage is TRBJ1-4; a possible D gene is TRBD1 (6 bases). Germline assignment: CDR1 SGHKS and CDR2 YYEKEE (reference sequence). Trimming took 4 bases from V and 7 from J, leaving 17 bases between them. The CDR3 consists of 15 residues. Here the CDR3 DNA reads TGTGCCAGCAGCGCCAACAGGGTGAGCGGTGAAAAACTGTTTTTT. Translation gives CASSANRVSGEKLFF. The variable domain in full, with the rest retrieved from reference TRBV5-5 and TRBJ1-4, is DAGVTQSPTHLIKTRGQQVTLRCSPISGHKSVSWYQQVLGQGPQFIFQYYEKEERGRGNFPDRFSARQFPNYSSELNVNALLLGDSALYLCASSANRVSGEKLFFGSGTQLSVL.

V usage is TRBV3-1 (or the pseudogene TRBV3-2) and J usage is TRBJ1-4; the D gene is possibly TRBD1 (5 bases). The CDR3 is 14 amino acids. Trimming took off 0 bases at V and 5 bases at J, with 7 bases between the two ends. Germline V gives CDR1 LGHDT, CDR2 YNNKEL (reference sequence). DNA for the CDR3: TGTGCCAGCAGCCAAGAGTCAGGGAATGAAAAACTGTTTTTT. Its translation is CASSQESGNEKLFF.

The chain uses TRBV19 and TRBJ2-6, with a weak D call TRBD1 (6 bases). The germline CDR1 and CDR2 sequences are LNHDA and SQIVND (reference sequence). The CDR3 has 15 amino acids. V was trimmed by 7 bases and J by 2 bases, leaving 12 bases between them. In DNA form, the CDR3 reads TGTGCCAGTAAACAAGACAGGACTGGGGCCAACGTCCTGACTTTC. This gives the protein CASKQDRTGANVLTF. Variable domain in full (rest from reference TRBV19 and TRBJ2-6): DGGITQSPKYLFRKEGQNVTLSCEQNLNHDAMYWYRQDPGQGLRLIYYSQIVNDFQKGDIAEGYSVSREKKESFPLTVTSAQKNPTAFYLCASKQDRTGANVLTFGAGSRLTVL.

Many counts were recorded for this clone. The rearrangement uses TRBV10-3 and TRBJ1-4; D uncertain. The CDR3 is 12 amino acids. Trimming took 2 bases from V and 12 from J, leaving 10 bases between them. Germline assignment: CDR1 ENHRY and CDR2 SYGVKD. The CDR3 region is CAISEEAVELFF. CDR3 DNA: TGTGCCATCAGTGAGGAGGCAGTGGAACTGTTTTTT.

The V call is TRBV5-4, the J call TRBJ1-6, with 8 bases lining up with TRBD1. The CDR3 loop spans 14 amino acids. V lost 4 bases to trimming and J lost 7 bases; unmatched junction nucleotides: 4. The germline V gene encodes CDR1 SGHNT and CDR2 YYREEE (reference sequence). Written as DNA, the CDR3 is TGTGCCAGCAGCCGGGACAGGACAAATTCACCCCTCCACTTT. The encoded protein is CASSRDRTNSPLHF.

This clone was detected only a few times. The rearrangement joins TRBV6-4 to TRBJ1-2, with D uncertain. The germline V gene has CDR1 MRHNA and CDR2 SNTAGT. The CDR3 covers 13 residues. The V gene lost 4 bases and the J gene lost 3 bases, with 9 bases spanning the gap. The CDR3 nucleotides read TGTGCCAGCAGTGGCGGAGCAGACTATGGCTACACCTTC. It encodes CASSGGADYGYTF.

The V call is TRBV3-1 (or the pseudogene TRBV3-2), the J call TRBJ2-7; 8 bases align to TRBD1. V was clipped by 8 bases and J by 10 bases; unmatched bases: 22. Per germline, CDR1 LGHDT and CDR2 YNNKEL (reference sequence). This CDR3 spans 16 amino acids. The CDR3 sequence: CASPPPRDRPISKQYF. DNA of the CDR3: TGTGCCAGCCCACCACCAAGGGACAGGCCGATTTCAAAACAGTACTTC.